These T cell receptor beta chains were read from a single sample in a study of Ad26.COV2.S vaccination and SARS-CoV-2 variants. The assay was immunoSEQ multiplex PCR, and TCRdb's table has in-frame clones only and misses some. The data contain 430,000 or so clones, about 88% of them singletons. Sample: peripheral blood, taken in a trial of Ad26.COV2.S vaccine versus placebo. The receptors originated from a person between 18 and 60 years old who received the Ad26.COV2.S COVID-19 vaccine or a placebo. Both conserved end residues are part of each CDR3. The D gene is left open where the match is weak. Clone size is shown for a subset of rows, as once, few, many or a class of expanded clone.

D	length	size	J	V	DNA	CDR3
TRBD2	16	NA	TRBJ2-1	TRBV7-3	TGTGCCAGCAGCTTAACAAGAGCCCAGGCGGGAGAATTGCAGTTCTTC	CASSLTRAQAGELQFF
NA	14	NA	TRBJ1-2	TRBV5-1	TGCGCCAGCAGCTTCGGGCCTGCTAACTATGGCTACACCTTC	CASSFGPANYGYTF
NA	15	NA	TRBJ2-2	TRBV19	TGTGCCAGTAAGAATCCCGGGGCGAACACCGGGGAGCTGTTTTTT	CASKNPGANTGELFF
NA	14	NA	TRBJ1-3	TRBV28	TGTGCCAGCAGCTCCACAGGGCTGGGAAACACCATATATTTT	CASSSTGLGNTIYF
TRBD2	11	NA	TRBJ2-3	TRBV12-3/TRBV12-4	TGTGCCAGCAGTTTTCTAGCGGCGCAGTATTTT	CASSFLAAQYF
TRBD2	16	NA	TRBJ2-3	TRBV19	TGTGCCAGTACCCCCCCCGGGTGGGGGGGAGCGGATACGCAGTATTTT	CASTPPGWGGADTQYF
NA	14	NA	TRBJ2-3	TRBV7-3	TGTGCCAGCAGCTTAAGGGCTATCACAGATACGCAGTATTTT	CASSLRAITDTQYF
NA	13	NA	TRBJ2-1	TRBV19	TGTGCCAGTAGTATGGGCCCTTACAATGAGCAGTTCTTC	CASSMGPYNEQFF
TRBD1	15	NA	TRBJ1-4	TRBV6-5	TGTGCCAGCAGTCGAACCGGGACAGTTTCTGAAAAACTGTTTTTT	CASSRTGTVSEKLFF
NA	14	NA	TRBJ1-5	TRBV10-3	TGTGCCATCAGTGAGGGGCTTAGCAATCAGCCCCAGCATTTT	CAISEGLSNQPQHF
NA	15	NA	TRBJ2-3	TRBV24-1	TGTGCCACCAGTGGAGAGTGGGGGGTCACAGATACGCAGTATTTT	CATSGEWGVTDTQYF
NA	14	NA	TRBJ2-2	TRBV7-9	TGTGCCAACCTTCCGACAGGGAACACCGGGGAGCTGTTTTTT	CANLPTGNTGELFF
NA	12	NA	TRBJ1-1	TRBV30	TGTGCCTGGTCGGGGGGGAACACTGAAGCTTTCTTT	CAWSGGNTEAFF
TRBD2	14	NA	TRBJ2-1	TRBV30	TGTGCCTGGAGTAGCGGGAGGGCCTCCAATGAGCAGTTCTTC	CAWSSGRASNEQFF
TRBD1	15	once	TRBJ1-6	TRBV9	TGTGCCAGCAGCGCAAGGGACAGGGGGCTTGGAACCCTCCACTTT	CASSARDRGLGTLHF
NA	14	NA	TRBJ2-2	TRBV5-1	TGCGCCAGCAGCGTCACAGGGTTTGCCGGGGAGCTGTTTTTT	CASSVTGFAGELFF
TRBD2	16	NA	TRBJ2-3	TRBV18	TGTGCCAGCTCCGATACAGCGGGAGGGTTCACAGATACGCAGTATTTT	CASSDTAGGFTDTQYF
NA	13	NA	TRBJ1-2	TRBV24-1	TGTGCCACCAGTGGTGGAGCTAACTATGGCTACACCTTC	CATSGGANYGYTF
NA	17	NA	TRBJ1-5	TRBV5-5	TGTGCCAGCAGCTTGGACGGGTTAGCAGTAACCTATCAGCCCCAGCATTTT	CASSLDGLAVTYQPQHF
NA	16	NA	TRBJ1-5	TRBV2	TGTGCCAGCAGTGGACCGGACAGCTATAGCAATCAGCCCCAGCATTTT	CASSGPDSYSNQPQHF
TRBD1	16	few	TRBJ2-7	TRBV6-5	TGTGCCAGCAGTTGGACCTACGGGACAGGGGGCTACGAGCAGTACTTC	CASSWTYGTGGYEQYF
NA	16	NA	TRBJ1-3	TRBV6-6	TGTGCCAGCAGTTACTCTCAGGGGCCCTCGGGAAACACCATATATTTT	CASSYSQGPSGNTIYF
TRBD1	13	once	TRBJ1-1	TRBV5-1	TGCGCCAGCAGGTCAGACCCGACAGGGAAAGCTTTCTTT	CASRSDPTGKAFF
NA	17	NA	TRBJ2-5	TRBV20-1	TGCAGTGCTAGTAGAGATCCCCGTGGGTGGTCGGGGGAGACCCAGTACTTC	CSASRDPRGWSGETQYF
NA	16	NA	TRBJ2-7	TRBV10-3	TGTGCCATCAGTGATCGGGCCCGACGCAGCTCCTACGAGCAGTACTTC	CAISDRARRSSYEQYF
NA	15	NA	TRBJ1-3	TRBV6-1	TGTGCCAGCAGTGAAAACAGCTACGCTGGAAACACCATATATTTT	CASSENSYAGNTIYF
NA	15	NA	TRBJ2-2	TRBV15	TGTGCCACCAGCAGCTACTTAGCGAACACCGGGGAGCTGTTTTTT	CATSSYLANTGELFF
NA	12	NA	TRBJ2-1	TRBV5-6	TGTGCCAGCAGCTTGGCGTATTTTGAGCAGTTCTTC	CASSLAYFEQFF
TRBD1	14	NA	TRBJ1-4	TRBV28	TGTGCCAGCAGTTTACTTAGGGGGCGAGAAAAACTGTTTTTT	CASSLLRGREKLFF
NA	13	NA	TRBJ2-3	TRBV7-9	TGTGCCAGCAGCTTCTTAAGCACAGATACGCAGTATTTT	CASSFLSTDTQYF
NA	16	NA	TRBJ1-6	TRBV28	TGTGCCAGCAGCCACTCATCGTGGGGGGCTTTTTTAACCCTCCACTTT	CASSHSSWGAFLTLHF
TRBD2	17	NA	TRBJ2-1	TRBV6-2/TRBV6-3	TGTGCCAGCAGTTACTCTGTCCGGAGCGGGGGGTTCGATGAGCAGTTCTTC	CASSYSVRSGGFDEQFF
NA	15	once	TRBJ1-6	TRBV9	TGTGCCAGCAGCGTAGTCGGACAGTTCTATTCACCCCTCCACTTT	CASSVVGQFYSPLHF
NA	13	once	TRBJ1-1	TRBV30	TGTGCCTGGAGTGGACAAATGAACACTGAAGCTTTCTTT	CAWSGQMNTEAFF
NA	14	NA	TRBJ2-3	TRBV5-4	TGTGCCAGTAAGCATGTACTAGACGCAGATACGCAGTATTTT	CASKHVLDADTQYF
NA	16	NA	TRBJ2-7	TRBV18	TGTGCCAGCTCACCCAAGGCCTTACAAGTTATCCACGAGCAGTACTTC	CASSPKALQVIHEQYF
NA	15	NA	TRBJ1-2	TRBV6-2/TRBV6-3	TGTGCCAGCAGTTACATAGGCAGGGAGAACTATGGCTACACCTTC	CASSYIGRENYGYTF
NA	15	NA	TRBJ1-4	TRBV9	TGTGCCAGCAGCGCTCGGGAAGGGGATAGTGAAAAACTGTTTTTT	CASSAREGDSEKLFF
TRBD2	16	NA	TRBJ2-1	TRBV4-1	TGCGCCAGCAGTCTCGGGGTACTAGCGGGGGCCAATGAGCAGTTCTTC	CASSLGVLAGANEQFF
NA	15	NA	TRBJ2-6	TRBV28	TGTGCCAGCAGTCCTCCTAGAGGTGGGGCCAACGTCCTGACTTTC	CASSPPRGGANVLTF
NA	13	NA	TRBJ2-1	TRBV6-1	TGTGCCAGCAGTGAACGCAGGGCATACGAGCAGTTCTTC	CASSERRAYEQFF
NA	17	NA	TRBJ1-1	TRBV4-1	TGCGCCAGCAGCCAAGCTAGTTTCATTGGGGGGAGCACTGAAGCTTTCTTT	CASSQASFIGGSTEAFF
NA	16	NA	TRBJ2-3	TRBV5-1	TGCGCCAGCAGCAGGGGGTTGGACCTGCTGGGGGATACGCAGTATTTT	CASSRGLDLLGDTQYF
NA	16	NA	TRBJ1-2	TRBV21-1	TGTGCCAGCAGCGAAGTTACAGGACAGGAGAACTATGGCTACACCTTC	CASSEVTGQENYGYTF
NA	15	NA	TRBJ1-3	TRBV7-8	TGTGCCAGCAGCGAGGGTCTTTTCTCTGGAAACACCATATATTTT	CASSEGLFSGNTIYF
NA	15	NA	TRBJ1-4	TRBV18	TGTGCCAGCTCACCAGCTTCCAGGGTGGATGAAAAACTGTTTTTT	CASSPASRVDEKLFF
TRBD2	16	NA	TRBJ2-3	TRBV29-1	TGCAGCGTTGAAGGGTCTAGCGGGTTCAGCACAGATACGCAGTATTTT	CSVEGSSGFSTDTQYF
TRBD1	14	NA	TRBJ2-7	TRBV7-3	TGTGCCAGCAGCTTCGGACAGGGGTCGAGGGAGCAGTACTTC	CASSFGQGSREQYF
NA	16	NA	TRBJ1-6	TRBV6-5	TGTGCCAGCAGTTACAGTATAGGAGCAGGGAGTTCACCCCTCCACTTT	CASSYSIGAGSSPLHF
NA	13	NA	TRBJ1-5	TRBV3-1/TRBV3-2	TGTGCCAGCAGCCAAAACAGGGTAGCGGCCCAGCATTTT	CASSQNRVAAQHF
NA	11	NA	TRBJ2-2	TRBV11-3	TGTGCCGGGGGGCGCGGCGGGGAGCTGTTTTTT	CAGGRGGELFF
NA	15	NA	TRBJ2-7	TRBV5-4	TGTGCCAGCAGCTTGGATGTGGGGATCTTCCACGAGCAGTACTTC	CASSLDVGIFHEQYF
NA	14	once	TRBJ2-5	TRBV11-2	TGTGCCAGCAGCCCCCGAACTAGACAAGAGACCCAGTACTTC	CASSPRTRQETQYF
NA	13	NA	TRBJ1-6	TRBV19	TGTGCCAGTAGTGTAGGGTCGGATTCACCCCTCCACTTT	CASSVGSDSPLHF
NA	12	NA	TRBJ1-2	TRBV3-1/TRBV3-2	TGTGCCAGCAGCCAAGCGGTCTATGGCTACACCTTC	CASSQAVYGYTF
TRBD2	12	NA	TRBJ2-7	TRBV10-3	TGTGCCGTTAGCGGGGGGACCTACGAGCAGTACTTC	CAVSGGTYEQYF
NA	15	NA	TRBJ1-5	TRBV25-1	TGTGCCAGCAGTGGTTGGTCGGATAGCAATCAGCCCCAGCATTTT	CASSGWSDSNQPQHF
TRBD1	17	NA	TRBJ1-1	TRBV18	TGTGCCAGCTCACCAACCCAGGGCCAGGGGGGAACCACTGAAGCTTTCTTT	CASSPTQGQGGTTEAFF